The sequence of this TCR beta chain was determined in a study of cytomegalovirus exposure and HLA in healthy donors. Study results and limitations: By a later analysis, the bulk of CMV-associated TCR beta chains appeared HLA-restricted. Association with HLA alleles at 0.05 false discovery rate was found for approximately 18,000 TCR beta sequences in a later analysis. Reports indicated that the classifier achieved high specificity and sensitivity in diagnosing cytomegalovirus status.

Vbeta (60) and Jbeta (13) primers were used in the PCR. Data came from immunoSEQ multiplex PCR; TCRdb stores just in-frame clones and leaves some out. The table lists approximately 190,000 clones, more than 75% of them singletons. Trimming shortened V by 5 bases and J by 15 bases, and 17 bases separated the two germline ends. This CDR3 has 12 residues. The germline CDR1 and CDR2 sequences are MDHEN and SYDVKM. With regard to this clone: As yet, its antigen is unknown.

The material sequenced was PBMCs. The chain is built from TRBV28 and TRBJ2-1, with a possible D match to TRBD1 (6 bases). The clonotype comes from a woman in her forties or fifties in good health and CMV-seropositive. The CDR3 DNA reads as TGTGCCAGCAGTGGGGACATCCGAGGGCCGTTCTTC. Its protein product is CASSGDIRGPFF.